The 29 T cell receptor beta chains in this list originate from one sample, sequenced in a study of shared clonotypes between healthy human individuals. Sequencing used immunoSEQ multiplex PCR; TCRdb keeps in-frame clones, though not all of them. The table shows around 200,000 clones, with 66% occurring only once. Sequencing used memory CD4+ T cells sorted from blood. Subset in this sample: CD45RA-negative fraction. These TCRs come from a man younger than 40 in good health.

The chain joins TRBV29-1 to TRBJ2-7; D is unclear. The CDR3 has 11 amino acids. Per germline, CDR1 SQVTM and CDR2 ANQGSEA. Deletions cut 7 bases from V and 3 bases from J, with 10 bases between. The CDR3 loop reads CSASGVYEQYF. CDR3 coding DNA: TGCAGCGCTTCGGGTGTCTACGAGCAGTACTTC.

The CDR3 nucleotides read TGTGCCAGCAGCCGCAGACTAGCGGGAGGAGAGACCCAGTACTTC. It codes for CASSRRLAGGETQYF. V is TRBV7-2 and J is TRBJ2-5; 13 positions match TRBD2. In germline, CDR1 is SGHTA, CDR2 FQGNSA. The CDR3 has 15 residues. With V trimmed by 5 bases and J by 4 bases, 4 bases remained unmatched.

The J gene is TRBJ2-5, the V gene TRBV14; D not certain. V lost 2 bases and J lost 0, with 13 bases in between. The CDR3 is made up of 16 amino acids. Looked up from germline, CDR1 is SGHDN and CDR2 is FVKESK. CDR3: CASSQRPFSDQETQYF. CDR3 sequence (DNA): TGTGCCAGCAGCCAAAGGCCATTTTCGGACCAAGAGACCCAGTACTTC. The variable domain in full, completed from reference TRBV14 and TRBJ2-5, reads EAGVTQFPSHSVIEKGQTVTLRCDPISGHDNLYWYRRVMGKEIKFLLHFVKESKQDESGMPNNRFLAERTGGTYSTLKVQPAELEDSGVYFCASSQRPFSDQETQYFGPGTRLLVL.

V is TRBV9 and J is TRBJ1-2; the D is unclear. The CDR3 totals 15 residues. The germline V gene encodes CDR1 SGDLS and CDR2 YYNGEE. V lost 0 bases, J lost 0 bases, and 9 bases lay in between. The CDR3 is CASSVAATSNYGYTF. The CDR3 region has the DNA TGTGCCAGCAGCGTAGCAGCCACCTCTAACTATGGCTACACCTTC.

This chain uses TRBV7-6 with TRBJ2-1; 8 positions match TRBD2. With V trimmed by 1 base and J by 6 bases, 5 bases remained unmatched. Germline CDR1 and CDR2: SGHVS and FNYEAQ. The CDR3 totals 15 residues. CDR3 bases: TGTGCCAGCAGCTTAGTAGCGGGAATGGGCAATGAGCAGTTCTTC. This encodes CASSLVAGMGNEQFF.

The rearrangement joins TRBV11-2 to TRBJ2-5; TRBD2 might be the D (5 bases). The V gene lost 4 bases and the J gene lost 5 bases, with 14 bases spanning the gap. The CDR3 consists of 14 residues. Germline V lookup: CDR1 SGHAT, CDR2 FQNNGV. The CDR3 DNA follows: TGTGCCAGCAGCTACCTATTTGGGAGCGAGACCCAGTACTTC. This translates into CASSYLFGSETQYF.

This clone was observed many times. The chain recombines TRBV29-1 with TRBJ2-7; no firm D call. The germline gives CDR1 SQVTM, CDR2 ANQGSEA. This CDR3 spans 12 amino acids. Trimming pared 4 bases from V and 2 bases from J, leaving 9 bases between. In DNA form, the CDR3 reads TGCAGCGTTGCTGGTACGGCCTACGAGCAGTACTTC. The encoded protein is CSVAGTAYEQYF.

This clone has just one count. The V call is TRBV28, the J call TRBJ2-1; D remains ambiguous. The germline V gene encodes CDR1 MDHEN and CDR2 SYDVKM. The CDR3 contains 15 residues. V was cut by 8 bases and J by 5 bases, with 19 bases left in between. For the CDR3, the DNA is TGTGCCAGCGCCAACCTAGGTAGGATAAACAATGAGCAGTTCTTC. Translated: CASANLGRINNEQFF.

The rearrangement links TRBV5-4 to TRBJ2-3; tentatively, D is TRBD2 (6 bases). The germline V and J ends were trimmed by 4 bases and 0 bases, with 15 bases remaining between them. In germline, CDR1 is SGHNT, CDR2 YYREEE (reference sequence). This CDR3 spans 16 amino acids. CDR3 nucleotide sequence: TGTGCCAGCAGCCTAGCAACCGGGACTAGCACAGATACGCAGTATTTT. It translates to CASSLATGTSTDTQYF.

A few counts support this clone. V is TRBV18 and J is TRBJ1-2; 8 positions agree with TRBD1. CDR3 length equals 14 residues. CDR1 is KGHSH and CDR2 is LQKENI in the germline V gene. Unmatched junction bases numbered 5, after V lost 0 bases and J lost 8 bases. The CDR3 loop reads CASSPPGRGHGYTF. CDR3 nucleotide sequence: TGTGCCAGCTCACCACCGGGCAGGGGGCACGGCTACACCTTC.

This clone was found many times. V usage is TRBV27 and J usage is TRBJ2-7; 8 bases agree with TRBD1. The CDR3 totals 15 residues. The J segment lost 1 base and the V segment lost 5 bases, leaving 7 bases of the junction unmatched. CDR1 MNHEY and CDR2 SMNVEV come from the germline V gene (reference sequence). The CDR3 nucleotides read TGTGCCAGCAGTCGGAAGGGACAGGCTTCCTACGAGCAGTACTTC. Protein product: CASSRKGQASYEQYF.

The rearrangement uses TRBV6-6 and TRBJ2-7; 10 positions match TRBD1. Germline CDR1 is MNHNY and CDR2 is SVGAGI (reference sequence). J was trimmed by 3 bases and V by 6 bases; bases with no gene match: 8. The CDR3 runs to 15 residues. CDR3 nucleotide sequence: TGTGCCAGCAGACCTACAGGGACAGGGGACTACGAGCAGTACTTC. Translation gives CASRPTGTGDYEQYF.

This chain links TRBV19 with TRBJ2-1; D is ambiguous. This CDR3 has 13 residues. Between the trimmed V and J ends, which lost 8 bases and 9 bases, there was a span of 17 bases. Germline loops: CDR1 LNHDA, CDR2 SQIVND (reference sequence). CDR3 sequence (DNA): TGTGCCAGTTCTTGGCCCCAAGCTCCTGAGCAGTTCTTC. Protein sequence: CASSWPQAPEQFF.

This clone was seen more than once but under ten times. The genes are TRBV7-9 and TRBJ1-2; D perhaps matches TRBD1 (5 bases). Trimming pared 3 bases from V and 4 bases from J, leaving 21 bases between. This CDR3 comprises 17 residues. CDR1 SEHNR and CDR2 FQNEAQ come from the germline V gene (reference sequence). The DNA for the CDR3 is TGTGCCAGCAGCTTGGGTGGGACTAAGGGAACACTCTATGGCTACACCTTC. Protein sequence: CASSLGGTKGTLYGYTF.

V and J are TRBV10-3 and TRBJ2-7; TRBD1 agrees at 7 bases. In germline, CDR1 is ENHRY, CDR2 SYGVKD. Germline trimming cut 8 bases from V and 5 bases from J; bases unmatched to any gene: 6. The length of the CDR3 is 12 residues. CDR3 sequence reads: CAIGQALDEQYF. The CDR3 DNA reads as TGTGCCATCGGACAGGCCCTAGACGAGCAGTACTTC.

This sequence joins TRBV6-5 and TRBJ1-1, with 7 bases identical to TRBD1. The CDR3 is 16 residues long. The germline V gene has CDR1 MNHEY and CDR2 SVGAGI. V trimming: 2 bases; J trimming: 6 bases; junction bases outside the gene matches: 12. CDR3 loop: CASSYLQGLATAEAFF. CDR3 coding DNA: TGTGCCAGCAGTTACCTACAGGGGCTGGCGACGGCTGAAGCTTTCTTT.

This clone was observed a single time. The gene calls are TRBV18 and TRBJ1-2; D not resolved. The CDR3 sequence is 13 residues long. The germline V gene has CDR1 KGHSH and CDR2 LQKENI. V lost 3 bases to trimming and J lost 0 bases, with 5 bases between them. The CDR3 loop is CASSPESNYGYTF. The CDR3 nucleotides are TGTGCCAGCTCACCCGAGTCTAACTATGGCTACACCTTC.

This clone was seen more than once but under ten times. The chain uses TRBV2 and TRBJ1-4; maybe TRBD1 (5 bases). Germline-derived CDR1 and CDR2 are SNHLY and FYNNEI. The CDR3 sequence is 15 residues long. Trimming took 10 bases from V and 0 from J, leaving 15 bases between them. CDR3 protein: CATRAETATNEKLFF. The CDR3 region has the DNA TGTGCCACTCGCGCCGAGACAGCAACTAATGAAAAACTGTTTTTT. The entire variable domain, with the rest obtained from reference TRBV2 and TRBJ1-4, is as follows: EPEVTQTPSHQVTQMGQEVILRCVPISNHLYFYWYRQILGQKVEFLVSFYNNEISEKSEIFDDQFSVERPDGSNFTLKIRSTKLEDSAMYFCATRAETATNEKLFFGSGTQLSVL.

This rearrangement joins TRBV7-2 to TRBJ2-7; 7 bases are shared with TRBD2. Germline trimming cut 0 bases from V and 0 bases from J; bases unmatched to any gene: 2. The CDR3 covers 15 residues. Germline-derived CDR1 and CDR2 are SGHTA and FQGNSA. CDR3 DNA: TGTGCCAGCAGCTTAGCGGGAGGGTTCTCCTACGAGCAGTACTTC. Protein sequence: CASSLAGGFSYEQYF.

This clone was observed a handful of times. The V call is TRBV20-1, the J call TRBJ2-4; D gene ambiguous. Trimming left V 3 bases short and J 7 bases short, with 4 bases between. CDR1 is DFQATT, CDR2 SNEGSKA, per germline (reference sequence). The CDR3 is 10 amino acids. In DNA form, the CDR3 reads TGCAGTGCTAGTACGAACATTCAGTACTTC. This encodes CSASTNIQYF.

The chain carries TRBV30 and TRBJ1-1; D possibly corresponds to TRBD1 (6 bases). Germline V CDR1 and CDR2: GTSNPN, SVGIG (reference sequence). The CDR3 spans 15 residues. V lost 0 bases and J 2 bases, leaving 13 bases between the germline ends. CDR3 sequence reads: CAWSVRAQGNTEAFF. The CDR3 nucleotides are TGTGCCTGGAGTGTACGGGCACAGGGAAACACTGAAGCTTTCTTT.

Notes on this clone: With a much larger clone just one base away, this may be a read error. The same CDR3 is also encoded by other DNA sequences in this sample. The chain combines TRBV7-9 with TRBJ1-1; possible D gene TRBD1, 5 bases. The CDR3 is 19 residues long. Germline V CDR1 and CDR2: SEHNR, FQNEAQ (reference sequence). Trimming removed 4 bases from V and 4 bases from J, with 28 bases in between. The CDR3 loop is CASSSARTSRVQVSTEAFF. CDR3 nucleotides: TGTGCCAGCAGCTCCGCTCGCACTAGTAGGGTACAGGTTAGCACTGAAGCTTTCTTT.

The rearrangement links TRBV5-1 to TRBJ2-1; D is perhaps TRBD2 (5 bases). Looked up from germline, CDR1 is SGHRS and CDR2 is YFSETQ. Trimming took off 0 bases at V and 4 bases at J, with 14 bases between the two ends. This CDR3 is 16 amino acids long. CDR3 DNA sequence: TGCGCCAGCAGCTTGGGACTTGGAGGAGGTTACAATGAGCAGTTCTTC. This translates into CASSLGLGGGYNEQFF.

V gene TRBV5-8 combines with J gene TRBJ1-1; D is ambiguous. CDR3 length equals 14 residues. Germline lookup yields CDR1 SGHTS and CDR2 YDEGEE. The V end lost 1 base, the J end lost 0 bases, and 7 bases lay between the germline ends. In DNA, the CDR3 is TGTGCCAGCAGCTTGATGTTTATGAACACTGAAGCTTTCTTT. It is translated as CASSLMFMNTEAFF. Based on the CDR3 plus reference TRBV5-8 and TRBJ1-1, the full variable domain is EAGVTQSPTHLIKTRGQQATLRCSPISGHTSVYWYQQALGLGLQFLLWYDEGEERNRGNFPPRFSGRQFPNYSSELNVNALELEDSALYLCASSLMFMNTEAFFGQGTRLTVV.

This chain uses TRBV7-3 with TRBJ1-1, with TRBD1 matching 9 bases. V shed 4 bases, J shed 0 bases, and the junction held 3 bases outside the gene matches. Germline V lookup: CDR1 SGHTA, CDR2 FQGTGA. The length of the CDR3 is 15 residues. CDR3 amino acids: CASSSQGAMNTEAFF. CDR3 DNA sequence: TGTGCCAGCAGCTCACAGGGGGCCATGAACACTGAAGCTTTCTTT. Full variable domain (rest looked up from reference TRBV7-3 and TRBJ1-1): GAGVSQTPSNKVTEKGKYVELRCDPISGHTALYWYRQSLGQGPEFLIYFQGTGAADDSGLPNDRFFAVRPEGSVSTLKIQRTERGDSAVYLCASSSQGAMNTEAFFGQGTRLTVV.

V gene TRBV18 combines with J gene TRBJ1-2; D perhaps matches TRBD1 (5 bases). CDR1 is KGHSH, CDR2 LQKENI, per germline. Trimming left V 0 bases short and J 4 bases short, with 12 bases between. This CDR3 spans 15 amino acids. The CDR3 region has the DNA TGTGCCAGCTCACCACCAGAGAGGGACCTCTATGGCTACACCTTC. Translation gives CASSPPERDLYGYTF. The whole variable domain, remainder taken from reference TRBV18 and TRBJ1-2, is NAGVMQNPRHLVRRRGQEARLRCSPMKGHSHVYWYRQLPEEGLKFMVYLQKENIIDESGMPKERFSAEFPKEGPSILRIQQVVRGDSAAYFCASSPPERDLYGYTFGSGTRLTVV.

The chain has TRBV9 and TRBJ2-3, with a possible D match to TRBD1 (5 bases). From germline, CDR1 is SGDLS and CDR2 YYNGEE. This CDR3 comprises 18 residues. Trimming took off 4 bases at V and 2 bases at J, with 23 bases between the two ends. CDR3: CASSPTRQHLSPTDTQYF. In DNA, the CDR3 is TGTGCCAGCAGCCCCACTCGACAGCACCTTAGTCCCACAGATACGCAGTATTTT.

The CDR3 reads CASSPGSGTGSYNEQFF. DNA for the CDR3: TGTGCCAGCAGCCCAGGGTCGGGGACAGGGTCTTACAATGAGCAGTTCTTC. J is TRBJ2-1 and V is TRBV11-2; 9 bases are shared with TRBD1. Looked up from germline, CDR1 is SGHAT and CDR2 is FQNNGV. V lost 5 bases to trimming and J lost 4 bases; unmatched junction nucleotides: 12. The CDR3 sequence is 17 residues long.

The chain has TRBV28 and TRBJ2-1, with 8 bases lining up with TRBD1. J lost 14 bases, V lost 6 bases, and 9 bases had no gene match. CDR1 and CDR2 from the germline V gene are MDHEN and SYDVKM. The CDR3 sequence is 12 residues long. The CDR3: CASRYAGTGEFF. CDR3 nucleotides: TGTGCCAGCAGATACGCCGGGACAGGAGAGTTCTTC.